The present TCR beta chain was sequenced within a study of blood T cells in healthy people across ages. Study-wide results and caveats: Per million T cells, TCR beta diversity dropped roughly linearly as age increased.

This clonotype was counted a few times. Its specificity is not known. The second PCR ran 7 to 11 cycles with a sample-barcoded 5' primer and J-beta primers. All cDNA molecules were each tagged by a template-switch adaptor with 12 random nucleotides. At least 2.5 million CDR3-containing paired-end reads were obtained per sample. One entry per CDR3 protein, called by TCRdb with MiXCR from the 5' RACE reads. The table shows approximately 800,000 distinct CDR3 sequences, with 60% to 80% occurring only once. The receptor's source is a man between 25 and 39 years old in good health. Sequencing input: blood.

The CDR3 DNA follows: TGTGCCAGCAGTGAATATCAAGGGGGCAGGGGTGATACGCAGTATTTT. This codes for CASSEYQGGRGDTQYF. The chain couples TRBV25-1 to TRBJ2-3; 7 bases are a match to TRBD1. J lost 6 bases, V lost 0 bases, and 9 bases had no gene match. The CDR3 length is 16 residues. Germline assignment: CDR1 MGHDK and CDR2 SYGVNS.